This TCR beta chain was obtained from a study of T cell responses to AZD1222 COVID-19 vaccine. Whole-study findings and limits: Donor demographics were predominantly white British with a female majority; clonal diversity may be underestimated.

This clone was found once. Its cognate antigen is unknown. Second doses at about 4 or about 12 weeks were pooled. Profiling relied on immunoSEQ multiplex PCR, and the TCRdb table lists in-frame clones only, not all of them. The sample lists 70,000 to 95,000 clones, approximately 91% seen once, with 6.9% in the top ten. The clonotype was recovered from an adult who received the AZD1222 COVID-19 vaccine. The sample consisted of peripheral blood, taken 28 days after the second AZD1222 dose.

CDR3 coding DNA: TGTGCCAGCACCCCCCCCAGCGGGAGCGAGGATACGCAGTATTTT. Amino acids: CASTPPSGSEDTQYF. The rearrangement links TRBV6-4 to TRBJ2-3; 8 nucleotides agree with TRBD2. Germline assignment: CDR1 MRHNA and CDR2 SNTAGT. This CDR3 spans 15 amino acids. The V segment lost 7 bases and the J segment 6 bases; nucleotides outside the gene matches: 12.